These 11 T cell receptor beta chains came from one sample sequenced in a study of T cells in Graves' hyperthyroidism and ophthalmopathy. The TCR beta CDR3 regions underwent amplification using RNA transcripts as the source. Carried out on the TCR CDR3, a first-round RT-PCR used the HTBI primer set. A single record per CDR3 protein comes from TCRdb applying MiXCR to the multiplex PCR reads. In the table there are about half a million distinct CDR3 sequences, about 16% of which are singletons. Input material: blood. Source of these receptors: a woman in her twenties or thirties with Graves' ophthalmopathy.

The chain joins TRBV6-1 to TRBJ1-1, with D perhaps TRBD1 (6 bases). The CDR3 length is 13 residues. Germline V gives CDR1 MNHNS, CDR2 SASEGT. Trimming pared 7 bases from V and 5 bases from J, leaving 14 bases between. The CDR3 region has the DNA TGTGCCAGCAAGGGGGGGGGGTCTACTGAAGCTTTCTTT. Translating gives CASKGGGSTEAFF.

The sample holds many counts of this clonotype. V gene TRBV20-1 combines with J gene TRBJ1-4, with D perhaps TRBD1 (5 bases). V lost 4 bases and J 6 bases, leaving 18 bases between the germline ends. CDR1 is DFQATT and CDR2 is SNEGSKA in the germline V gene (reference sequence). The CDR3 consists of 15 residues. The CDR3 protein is CSATEVGTRHEKLFF. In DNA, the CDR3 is TGCAGTGCTACCGAAGTGGGGACCCGACATGAAAAACTGTTTTTT.

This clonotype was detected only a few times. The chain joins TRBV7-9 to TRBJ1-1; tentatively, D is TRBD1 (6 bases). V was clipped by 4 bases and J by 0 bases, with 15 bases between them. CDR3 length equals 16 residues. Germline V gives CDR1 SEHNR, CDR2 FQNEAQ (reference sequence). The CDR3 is CASSSFNRVMNTEAFF. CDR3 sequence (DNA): TGTGCCAGCAGCTCCTTTAACAGGGTCATGAACACTGAAGCTTTCTTT.

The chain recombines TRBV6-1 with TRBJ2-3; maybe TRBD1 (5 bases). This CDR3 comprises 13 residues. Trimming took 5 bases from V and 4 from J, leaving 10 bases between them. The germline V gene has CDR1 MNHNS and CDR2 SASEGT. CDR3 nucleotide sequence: TGTGCCAGCAGTTATCAGGGTCCAGATACGCAGTATTTT. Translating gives CASSYQGPDTQYF.

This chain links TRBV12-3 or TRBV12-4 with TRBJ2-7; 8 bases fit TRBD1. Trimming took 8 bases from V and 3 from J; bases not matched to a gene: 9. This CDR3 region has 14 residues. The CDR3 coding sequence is TGTGCCAGCGGACGACAGGGGAGCGACTACGAGCAGTACTTC. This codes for CASGRQGSDYEQYF.

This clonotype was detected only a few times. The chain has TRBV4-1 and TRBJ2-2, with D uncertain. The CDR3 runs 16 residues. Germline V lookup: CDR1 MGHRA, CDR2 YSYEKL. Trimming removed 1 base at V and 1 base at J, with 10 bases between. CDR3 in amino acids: CASSQVFVLNTGELFF. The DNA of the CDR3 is TGCGCCAGCAGCCAAGTTTTCGTTTTGAACACCGGGGAGCTGTTTTTT.

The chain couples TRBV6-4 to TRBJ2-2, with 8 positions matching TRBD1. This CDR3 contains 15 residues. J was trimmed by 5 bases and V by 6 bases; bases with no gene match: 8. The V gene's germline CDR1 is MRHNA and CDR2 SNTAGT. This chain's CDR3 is CASSPRGPGTGELFF. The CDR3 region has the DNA TGTGCCAGCAGCCCCAGGGGGCCGGGGACCGGGGAGCTGTTTTTT.

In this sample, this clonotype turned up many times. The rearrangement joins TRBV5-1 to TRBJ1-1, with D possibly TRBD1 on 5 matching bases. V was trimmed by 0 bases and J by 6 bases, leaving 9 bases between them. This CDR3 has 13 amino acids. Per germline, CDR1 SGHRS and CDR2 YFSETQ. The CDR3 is CASSLGQHPEAFF. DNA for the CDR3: TGCGCCAGCAGCTTGGGACAGCACCCTGAAGCTTTCTTT.

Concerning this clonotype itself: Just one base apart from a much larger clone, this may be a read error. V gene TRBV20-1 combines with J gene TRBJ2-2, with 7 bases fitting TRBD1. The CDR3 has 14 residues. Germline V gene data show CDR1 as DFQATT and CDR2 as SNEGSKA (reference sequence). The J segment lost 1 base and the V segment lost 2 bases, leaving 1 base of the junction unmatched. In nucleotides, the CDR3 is TGCAGTGCTAGAAGGACAGGGAACACCGGGGAGCTGTTTTTT. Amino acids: CSARRTGNTGELFF.

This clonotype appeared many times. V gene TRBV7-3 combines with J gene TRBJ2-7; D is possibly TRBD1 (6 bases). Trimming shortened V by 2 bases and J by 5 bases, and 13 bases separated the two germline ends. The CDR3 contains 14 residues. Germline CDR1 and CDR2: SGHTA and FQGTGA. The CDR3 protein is CASSLGGLVNEQYF. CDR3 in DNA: TGTGCCAGCAGCTTAGGGGGCCTGGTCAACGAGCAGTACTTC.

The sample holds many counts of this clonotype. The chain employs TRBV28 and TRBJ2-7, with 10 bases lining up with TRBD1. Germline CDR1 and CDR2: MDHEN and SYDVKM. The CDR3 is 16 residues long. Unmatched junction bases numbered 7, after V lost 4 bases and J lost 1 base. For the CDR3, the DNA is TGTGCCAGCAGTTCTAGGGGACAGGGGAGATCCTACGAGCAGTACTTC. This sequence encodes CASSSRGQGRSYEQYF. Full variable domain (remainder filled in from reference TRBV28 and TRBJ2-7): DVKVTQSSRYLVKRTGEKVFLECVQDMDHENMFWYRQDPGLGLRLIYFSYDVKMKEKGDIPEGYSVSREKKERFSLILESASTNQTSMYLCASSSRGQGRSYEQYFGPGTRLTVT.